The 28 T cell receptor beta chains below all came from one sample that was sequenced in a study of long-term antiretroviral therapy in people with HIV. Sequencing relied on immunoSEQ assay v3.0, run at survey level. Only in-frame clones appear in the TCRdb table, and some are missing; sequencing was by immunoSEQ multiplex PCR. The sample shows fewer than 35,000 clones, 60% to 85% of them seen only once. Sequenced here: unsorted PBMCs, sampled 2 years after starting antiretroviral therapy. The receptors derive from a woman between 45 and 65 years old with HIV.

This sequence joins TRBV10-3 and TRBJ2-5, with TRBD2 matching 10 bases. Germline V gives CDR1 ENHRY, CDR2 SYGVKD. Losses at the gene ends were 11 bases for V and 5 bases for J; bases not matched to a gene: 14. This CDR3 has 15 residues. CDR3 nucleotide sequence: TGTGCCGCGAGAGGCAGCGGGGGGGATTTGGAGACCCAGTACTTC. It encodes CAARGSGGDLETQYF.

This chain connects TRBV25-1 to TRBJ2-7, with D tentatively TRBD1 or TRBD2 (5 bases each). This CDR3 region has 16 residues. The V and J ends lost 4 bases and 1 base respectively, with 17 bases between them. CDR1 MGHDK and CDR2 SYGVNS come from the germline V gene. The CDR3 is CASSVSGTGRSYEQYF. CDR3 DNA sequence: TGTGCCAGCAGTGTCTCCGGGACGGGAAGATCCTACGAGCAGTACTTC.

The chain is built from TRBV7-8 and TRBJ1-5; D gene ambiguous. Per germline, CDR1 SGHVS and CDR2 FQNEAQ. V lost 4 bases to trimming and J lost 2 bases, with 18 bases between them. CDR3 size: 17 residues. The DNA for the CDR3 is TGTGCCAGCAGCTACGCGGCAGGCCCTGGGGGCAATCAGCCCCAGCATTTT. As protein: CASSYAAGPGGNQPQHF. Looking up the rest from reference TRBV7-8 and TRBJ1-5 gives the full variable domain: GAGVSQSPRYKVAKRGQDVALRCDPISGHVSLFWYQQALGQGPEFLTYFQNEAQLDKSGLPSDRFFAERPEGSVSTLKIQRTQQEDSAVYLCASSYAAGPGGNQPQHFGDGTRLSIL.

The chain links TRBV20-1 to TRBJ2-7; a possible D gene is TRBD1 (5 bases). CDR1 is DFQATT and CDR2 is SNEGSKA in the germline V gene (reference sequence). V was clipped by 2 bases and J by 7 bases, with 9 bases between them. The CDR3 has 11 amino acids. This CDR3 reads CSARTGAEQYF. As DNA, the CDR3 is TGCAGTGCTAGAACAGGAGCGGAGCAGTACTTC.

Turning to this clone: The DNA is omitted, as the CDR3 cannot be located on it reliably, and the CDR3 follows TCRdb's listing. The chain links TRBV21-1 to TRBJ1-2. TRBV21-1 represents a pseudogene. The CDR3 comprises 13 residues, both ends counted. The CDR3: CASSKVAGGNYTF.

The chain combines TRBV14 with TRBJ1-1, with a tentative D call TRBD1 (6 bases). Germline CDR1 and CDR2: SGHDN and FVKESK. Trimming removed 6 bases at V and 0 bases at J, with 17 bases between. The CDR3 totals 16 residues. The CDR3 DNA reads TGTGCCAGCAGACCCAGGGGCCCAACTATGAACACTGAAGCTTTCTTT. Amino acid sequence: CASRPRGPTMNTEAFF.

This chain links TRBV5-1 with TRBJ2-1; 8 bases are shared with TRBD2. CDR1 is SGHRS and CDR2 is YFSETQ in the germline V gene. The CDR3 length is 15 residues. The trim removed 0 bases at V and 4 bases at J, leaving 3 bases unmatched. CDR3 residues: CASSLERGGYNEQFF. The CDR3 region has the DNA TGCGCCAGCAGCTTGGAACGGGGGGGATACAATGAGCAGTTCTTC.

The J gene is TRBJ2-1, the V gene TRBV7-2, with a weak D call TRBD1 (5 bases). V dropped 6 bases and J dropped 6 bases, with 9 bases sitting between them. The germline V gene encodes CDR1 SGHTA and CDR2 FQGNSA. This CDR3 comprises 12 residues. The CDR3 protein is CASSRQSNEQFF. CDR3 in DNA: TGTGCCAGCAGTCGACAGAGCAATGAGCAGTTCTTC.

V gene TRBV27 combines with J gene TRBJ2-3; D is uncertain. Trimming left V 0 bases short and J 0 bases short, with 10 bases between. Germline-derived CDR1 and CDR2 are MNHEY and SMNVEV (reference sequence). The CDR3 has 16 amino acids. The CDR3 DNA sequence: TGTGCCAGCAGTTTATCCGCAGACCCGAGCACAGATACGCAGTATTTT. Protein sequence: CASSLSADPSTDTQYF.

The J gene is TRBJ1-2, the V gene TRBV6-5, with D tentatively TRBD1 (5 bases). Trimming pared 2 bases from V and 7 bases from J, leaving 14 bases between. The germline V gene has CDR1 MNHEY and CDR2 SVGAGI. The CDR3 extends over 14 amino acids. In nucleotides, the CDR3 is TGTGCCAGCAGTTACCCCGGACAAAGCTCTGGCTACACCTTC. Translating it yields CASSYPGQSSGYTF.

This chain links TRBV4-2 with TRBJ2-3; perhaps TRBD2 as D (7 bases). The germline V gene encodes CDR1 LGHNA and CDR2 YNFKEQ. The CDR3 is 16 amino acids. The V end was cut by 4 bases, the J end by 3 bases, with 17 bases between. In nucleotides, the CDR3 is TGTGCCAGCAGCCGGGAGGGGGGCGCGGCGACAGATACGCAGTATTTT. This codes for CASSREGGAATDTQYF.

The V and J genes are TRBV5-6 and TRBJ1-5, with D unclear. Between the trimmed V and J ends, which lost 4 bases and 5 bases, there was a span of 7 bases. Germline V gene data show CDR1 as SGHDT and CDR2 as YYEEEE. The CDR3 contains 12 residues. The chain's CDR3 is CASSQSHQPQHF. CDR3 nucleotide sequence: TGTGCCAGCAGCCAGTCGCATCAGCCCCAGCATTTT.

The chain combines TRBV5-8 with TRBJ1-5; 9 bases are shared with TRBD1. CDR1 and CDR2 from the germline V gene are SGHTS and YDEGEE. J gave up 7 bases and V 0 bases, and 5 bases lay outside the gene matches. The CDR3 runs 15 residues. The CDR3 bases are TGTGCCAGCAGCTTGGACAGGGGGCTAAGACAGCCCCAGCATTTT. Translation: CASSLDRGLRQPQHF.

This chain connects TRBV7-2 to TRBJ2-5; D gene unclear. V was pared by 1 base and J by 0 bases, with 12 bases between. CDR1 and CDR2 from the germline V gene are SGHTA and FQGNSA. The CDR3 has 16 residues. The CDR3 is CASSLEGTVHQETQYF. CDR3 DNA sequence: TGTGCCAGCAGCTTAGAGGGTACGGTCCACCAAGAGACCCAGTACTTC. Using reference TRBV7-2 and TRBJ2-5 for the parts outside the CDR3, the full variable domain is GAGVSQSPSNKVTEKGKDVELRCDPISGHTALYWYRQSLGQGLEFLIYFQGNSAPDKSGLPSDRFSAERTGGSVSTLTIQRTQQEDSAVYLCASSLEGTVHQETQYFGPGTRLLVL.

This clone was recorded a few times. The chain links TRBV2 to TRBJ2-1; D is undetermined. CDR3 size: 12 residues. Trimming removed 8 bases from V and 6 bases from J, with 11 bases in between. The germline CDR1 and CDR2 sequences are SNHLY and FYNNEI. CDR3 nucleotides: TGTGCCAGCGGACCGTTTGCCAATGAGCAGTTCTTC. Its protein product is CASGPFANEQFF.

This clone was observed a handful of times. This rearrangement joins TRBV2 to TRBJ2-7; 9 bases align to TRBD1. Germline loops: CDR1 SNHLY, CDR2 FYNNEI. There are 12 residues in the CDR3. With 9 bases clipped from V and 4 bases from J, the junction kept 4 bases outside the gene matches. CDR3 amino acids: CASRDREYEQYF. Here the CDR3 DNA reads TGTGCCAGTAGGGACAGGGAGTACGAGCAGTACTTC.

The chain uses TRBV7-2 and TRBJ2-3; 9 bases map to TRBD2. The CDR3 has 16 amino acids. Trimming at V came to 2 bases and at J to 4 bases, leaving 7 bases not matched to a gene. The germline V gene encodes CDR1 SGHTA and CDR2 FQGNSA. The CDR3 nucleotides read TGTGCCAGCAGCTTATGGGCTAGCGGGGTCTCAGATACGCAGTATTTT. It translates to CASSLWASGVSDTQYF.

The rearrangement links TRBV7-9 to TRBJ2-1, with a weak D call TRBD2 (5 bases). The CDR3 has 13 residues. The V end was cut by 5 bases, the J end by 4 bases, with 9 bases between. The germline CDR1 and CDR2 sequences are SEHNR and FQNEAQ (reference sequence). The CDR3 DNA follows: TGTGCCAGCAGCGGCGGGCGTTACAATGAGCAGTTCTTC. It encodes CASSGGRYNEQFF. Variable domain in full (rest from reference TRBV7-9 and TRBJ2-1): DTGVSQNPRHKITKRGQNVTFRCDPISEHNRLYWYRQTLGQGPEFLTYFQNEAQLEKSRLLSDRFSAERPKGSFSTLEIQRTEQGDSAMYLCASSGGRYNEQFFGPGTRLTVL.

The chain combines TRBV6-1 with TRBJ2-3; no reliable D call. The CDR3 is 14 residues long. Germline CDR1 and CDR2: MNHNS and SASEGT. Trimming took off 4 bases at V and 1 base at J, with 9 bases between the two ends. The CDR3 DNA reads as TGTGCCAGCAGTGGTAGGGCCGGCACAGATACGCAGTATTTT. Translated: CASSGRAGTDTQYF.

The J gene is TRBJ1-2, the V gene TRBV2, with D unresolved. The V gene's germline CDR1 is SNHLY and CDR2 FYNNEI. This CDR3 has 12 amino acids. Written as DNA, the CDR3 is TGTGCTCAGAAGTCGGGTCGAGATGGCTACACCTTC. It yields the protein CAQKSGRDGYTF.

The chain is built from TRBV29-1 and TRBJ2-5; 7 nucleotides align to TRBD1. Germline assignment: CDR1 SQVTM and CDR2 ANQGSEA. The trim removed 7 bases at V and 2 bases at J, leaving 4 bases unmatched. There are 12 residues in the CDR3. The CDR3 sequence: CSGIQGQETQYF. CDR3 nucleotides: TGCAGCGGGATACAGGGGCAAGAGACCCAGTACTTC.

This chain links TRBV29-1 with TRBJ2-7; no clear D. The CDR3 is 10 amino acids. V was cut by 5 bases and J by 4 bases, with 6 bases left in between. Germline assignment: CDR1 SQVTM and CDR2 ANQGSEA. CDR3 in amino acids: CSVLDYEQYF. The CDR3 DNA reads TGCAGCGTTCTAGATTACGAGCAGTACTTC.

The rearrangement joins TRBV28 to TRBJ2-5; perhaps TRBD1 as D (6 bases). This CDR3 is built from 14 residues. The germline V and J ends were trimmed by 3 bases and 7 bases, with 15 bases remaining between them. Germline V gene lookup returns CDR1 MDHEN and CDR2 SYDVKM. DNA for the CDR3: TGTGCCAGCAGTTTGTGGGCAGGGGACGTGACCCAGTACTTC. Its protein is CASSLWAGDVTQYF.

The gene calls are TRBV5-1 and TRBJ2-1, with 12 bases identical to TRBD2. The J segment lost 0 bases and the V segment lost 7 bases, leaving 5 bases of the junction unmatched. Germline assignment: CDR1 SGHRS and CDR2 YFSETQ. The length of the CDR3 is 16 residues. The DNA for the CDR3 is TGCGCCAGCGGTCTAGCGGGGGGGCCCTCCTACAATGAGCAGTTCTTC. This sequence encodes CASGLAGGPSYNEQFF.

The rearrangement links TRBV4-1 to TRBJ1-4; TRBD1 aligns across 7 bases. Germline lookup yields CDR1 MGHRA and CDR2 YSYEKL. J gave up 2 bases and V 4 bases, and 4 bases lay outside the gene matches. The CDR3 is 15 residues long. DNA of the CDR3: TGCGCCAGCAGCCCCCCGGGACAGACTAATGAAAAACTGTTTTTT. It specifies CASSPPGQTNEKLFF.

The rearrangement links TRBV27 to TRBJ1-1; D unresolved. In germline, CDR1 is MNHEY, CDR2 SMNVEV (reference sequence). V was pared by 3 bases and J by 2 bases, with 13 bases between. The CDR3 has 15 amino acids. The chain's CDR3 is CASSFAPNRNTEAFF. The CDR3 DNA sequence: TGTGCCAGCAGTTTTGCCCCTAATAGAAACACTGAAGCTTTCTTT.

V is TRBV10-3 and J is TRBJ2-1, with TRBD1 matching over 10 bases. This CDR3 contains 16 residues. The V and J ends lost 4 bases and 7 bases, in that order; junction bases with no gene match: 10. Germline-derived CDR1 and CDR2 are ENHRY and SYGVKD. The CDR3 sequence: CAISAPGTGALNEQFF. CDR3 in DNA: TGTGCCATCAGTGCCCCTGGGACAGGGGCGTTAAATGAGCAGTTCTTC.

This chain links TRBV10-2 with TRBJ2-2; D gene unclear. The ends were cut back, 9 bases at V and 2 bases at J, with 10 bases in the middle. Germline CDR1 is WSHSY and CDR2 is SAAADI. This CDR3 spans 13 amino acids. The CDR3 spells CASREINTGELFF. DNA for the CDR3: TGCGCCAGTAGAGAGATTAACACCGGGGAGCTGTTTTTT.